The T cell receptor (beta chain) described here comes from a study of T cells in Graves' hyperthyroidism and ophthalmopathy. This clonotype came up a few times. Its antigen is unidentified. CDR1 and CDR2 (germline): SGHRS, YFSETQ. This CDR3 is built from 15 residues. V was trimmed by 0 bases and J by 3 bases, leaving 10 bases between them. Amplified regions were TCR beta CDR3 sequences from RNA transcripts. HTBI primers were the set used in a first-round RT-PCR of the TCR CDR3. TCRdb used MiXCR to reprocess the multiplex PCR reads, holding one entry per CDR3 protein. This table has 500,000 to 800,000 distinct CDR3 sequences, about 45% appearing once. Study-level points and caveats: Most thyroid clonotypes that were expanded above 0.001 also turned up in blood. The authors' 13 V-J model separated ophthalmopathy from stable hyperthyroidism.

Diagnoses rested on clinical symptoms, serum thyroxine and TRAb, thyroid ultrasound and orbital computed tomography. Sequencing used peripheral blood or thyroid tissue (not recorded which). The receptor comes from an adult man with Graves' disease, either hyperthyroidism or ophthalmopathy (not recorded which). V and J are TRBV5-1 and TRBJ1-5; no firm D call. The CDR3 spells CASSLDGSYNQPQHF. The CDR3 nucleotides are TGCGCCAGCAGCTTGGACGGCAGTTACAATCAGCCCCAGCATTTT.